A selection of T cell receptor beta chains follows, all from one sample in a study of blood T cell repertoires in COVID-19. Here immunoSEQ multiplex PCR was the method, and the copy in TCRdb shows in-frame clones only, minus some. The data show 250,000 to 300,000 clones, with approximately 90% seen just once and 0.95% to 1.2% held by the top ten. The material sequenced was PBMCs or T cells enriched from blood (not recorded which). The receptor set was obtained from a woman in her 30s who had recovered from COVID-19. The CDR3 runs from the conserved cysteine through the conserved F or W. The D gene is left open where the match is weak. A row's size may be missing; if present it is once, few, many or a size class.

clone size: NA
V gene: TRBV28
J gene: TRBJ2-7
D gene: TRBD2
CDR3 protein: CASRLGLAGARRYF
CDR3 DNA: TGTGCCAGCAGACTAGGACTAGCGGGAGCCAGGCGGTACTTC

clone size: once
V gene: TRBV5-6
J gene: TRBJ2-5
D gene: TRBD2
CDR3 protein: CASSLIQREFGETQYF
CDR3 DNA: TGTGCCAGCAGCTTAATCCAGCGGGAGTTTGGAGAGACCCAGTACTTC

clone size: NA
V gene: TRBV28
J gene: TRBJ2-5
D gene: TRBD2
CDR3 protein: CASSFGRDWGTQYF
CDR3 DNA: TGTGCCAGCAGTTTTGGGAGGGATTGGGGGACCCAGTACTTC

clone size: NA
V gene: TRBV27
J gene: TRBJ2-7
D gene: NA
CDR3 protein: CASSLPHRETYEQYF
CDR3 DNA: TGTGCCAGCAGTTTGCCACACAGGGAAACCTACGAGCAGTACTTC

clone size: NA
V gene: TRBV30
J gene: TRBJ1-6
D gene: NA
CDR3 protein: CAWIKGGVGNSPLHF
CDR3 DNA: TGTGCCTGGATCAAAGGGGGAGTCGGTAATTCACCCCTCCACTTT

clone size: NA
V gene: TRBV9
J gene: TRBJ2-6
D gene: NA
CDR3 protein: CASTAGLATVSGANVLTF
CDR3 DNA: TGTGCCAGCACCGCAGGCCTTGCAACCGTCTCTGGGGCCAACGTCCTGACTTTC

clone size: NA
V gene: TRBV6-5
J gene: TRBJ2-7
D gene: NA
CDR3 protein: CASSSRQEEQYF
CDR3 DNA: TGTGCCAGCAGTTCCCGACAGGAGGAGCAGTACTTC

clone size: NA
V gene: TRBV7-2
J gene: TRBJ1-2
D gene: NA
CDR3 protein: CASSGQFVDGYTF
CDR3 DNA: TGTGCCAGCAGCGGGCAGTTCGTGGATGGCTACACCTTC

clone size: NA
V gene: TRBV7-2
J gene: TRBJ2-2
D gene: TRBD2
CDR3 protein: CASSSGLAGGELFF
CDR3 DNA: TGTGCCAGCAGCTCGGGACTAGCTGGCGGGGAGCTGTTTTTT

clone size: NA
V gene: TRBV6-1
J gene: TRBJ1-2
D gene: TRBD1
CDR3 protein: CASSGRDRGFEGGYTF
CDR3 DNA: TGTGCCAGCAGTGGAAGAGACAGGGGGTTCGAGGGTGGCTACACCTTC

clone size: few
V gene: TRBV28
J gene: TRBJ1-3
D gene: NA
CDR3 protein: CASSTLGANREPGNTIYF
CDR3 DNA: TGTGCCAGCAGTACCCTAGGGGCTAACAGGGAACCTGGAAACACCATATATTTT

clone size: NA
V gene: TRBV7-3
J gene: TRBJ2-1
D gene: NA
CDR3 protein: CASSLPGLHNEQFF
CDR3 DNA: TGTGCCAGCAGCTTACCAGGACTTCACAATGAGCAGTTCTTC

clone size: NA
V gene: TRBV27
J gene: TRBJ1-5
D gene: TRBD1
CDR3 protein: CASSPPGQGAILTSNQPQHF
CDR3 DNA: TGTGCCAGCAGTCCCCCGGGACAGGGGGCCATACTCACTAGCAATCAGCCCCAGCATTTT

clone size: NA
V gene: TRBV7-3
J gene: TRBJ2-2
D gene: TRBD2
CDR3 protein: CASSPRAGVGTGELFF
CDR3 DNA: TGTGCCAGCAGCCCCCGAGCGGGAGTAGGCACCGGGGAGCTGTTTTTT

clone size: NA
V gene: TRBV7-7
J gene: TRBJ1-1
D gene: TRBD1
CDR3 protein: CASSERQGTEAFF
CDR3 DNA: TGTGCTAGCAGCGAACGACAGGGGACTGAAGCTTTCTTT

clone size: NA
V gene: TRBV18
J gene: TRBJ2-1
D gene: TRBD2
CDR3 protein: CASSLPSGRDYNEQFF
CDR3 DNA: TGTGCCAGCTCACTACCTAGCGGGAGGGACTACAATGAGCAGTTCTTC

clone size: NA
V gene: TRBV25-1
J gene: TRBJ1-1
D gene: NA
CDR3 protein: CASSEAGGAEAFF
CDR3 DNA: TGTGCCAGCAGTGAAGCGGGAGGAGCTGAAGCTTTCTTT

clone size: NA
V gene: TRBV27
J gene: TRBJ2-1
D gene: TRBD1
CDR3 protein: CASSLMDRGRRNEQFF
CDR3 DNA: TGTGCCAGCAGTTTAATGGACAGGGGGAGGAGAAATGAGCAGTTCTTC

clone size: NA
V gene: TRBV7-9
J gene: TRBJ2-1
D gene: TRBD2
CDR3 protein: CASSLARGGTFYNEQFF
CDR3 DNA: TGTGCCAGCAGCTTAGCGCGGGGGGGGACCTTTTACAATGAGCAGTTCTTC

clone size: NA
V gene: TRBV9
J gene: TRBJ2-1
D gene: TRBD2
CDR3 protein: CASSVVLTSHEQFF
CDR3 DNA: TGTGCCAGCAGCGTAGTCCTGACTAGCCATGAGCAGTTCTTC

clone size: NA
V gene: TRBV30
J gene: TRBJ2-3
D gene: NA
CDR3 protein: CAWSLTDTQYF
CDR3 DNA: TGTGCCTGGAGTCTCACAGATACGCAGTATTTT

clone size: NA
V gene: TRBV24-1
J gene: TRBJ2-1
D gene: TRBD2
CDR3 protein: CATSERTSGSNRVEQFF
CDR3 DNA: TGTGCCACCAGTGAAAGGACTAGCGGGAGTAATAGGGTTGAGCAGTTCTTC

clone size: NA
V gene: TRBV7-3
J gene: TRBJ1-1
D gene: TRBD1
CDR3 protein: CASSLQGANTEAFF
CDR3 DNA: TGTGCCAGCAGCTTACAGGGGGCAAACACTGAAGCTTTCTTT

clone size: NA
V gene: TRBV13
J gene: TRBJ2-2
D gene: TRBD1
CDR3 protein: CASSSTGGVYTGELFF
CDR3 DNA: TGTGCCAGCAGCTCCACAGGGGGCGTTTACACCGGGGAGCTGTTTTTT

clone size: NA
V gene: TRBV5-1
J gene: TRBJ1-5
D gene: NA
CDR3 protein: CASSLLSGVNQPQHF
CDR3 DNA: TGCGCCAGCAGCTTGCTCTCGGGAGTCAATCAGCCCCAGCATTTT

clone size: NA
V gene: TRBV10-1
J gene: TRBJ1-2
D gene: NA
CDR3 protein: CASRTSDSRYTF
CDR3 DNA: TGCGCCAGCCGTACCAGTGACAGCCGGTACACCTTC

clone size: NA
V gene: TRBV27
J gene: TRBJ2-1
D gene: NA
CDR3 protein: CASSLSGTYNEQFF
CDR3 DNA: TGTGCCAGCAGTTTAAGCGGTACCTACAATGAGCAGTTCTTC

clone size: NA
V gene: TRBV24-1
J gene: TRBJ2-1
D gene: TRBD2
CDR3 protein: CATSGGSRERENNEQFF
CDR3 DNA: TGTGCCACCAGCGGAGGTTCAAGGGAGCGGGAGAACAATGAGCAGTTCTTC

clone size: NA
V gene: TRBV3-1/TRBV3-2
J gene: TRBJ2-3
D gene: TRBD2
CDR3 protein: CASSHDSYSGRRDTQYF
CDR3 DNA: TGTGCCAGCAGCCACGATTCTTATAGCGGGAGGCGGGATACGCAGTATTTT

clone size: NA
V gene: TRBV6-1
J gene: TRBJ1-3
D gene: NA
CDR3 protein: CASTELYSGNTIYF
CDR3 DNA: TGTGCCAGCACTGAACTTTACTCTGGAAACACCATATATTTT

clone size: NA
V gene: TRBV5-1
J gene: TRBJ1-4
D gene: TRBD1
CDR3 protein: CASSLGDRGGKLFF
CDR3 DNA: TGCGCCAGCAGCTTGGGGGACAGGGGTGGAAAACTGTTTTTT

clone size: once
V gene: TRBV18
J gene: TRBJ2-2
D gene: NA
CDR3 protein: CASSRNRVAPTKNTGELFF
CDR3 DNA: TGTGCCAGCTCTAGAAACAGGGTGGCCCCCACAAAGAACACCGGGGAGCTGTTTTTT

clone size: NA
V gene: TRBV4-1
J gene: TRBJ1-6
D gene: NA
CDR3 protein: CASSQVFGDNSPLHF
CDR3 DNA: TGCGCCAGCAGCCAAGTGTTCGGGGATAATTCACCCCTCCACTTT

clone size: few
V gene: TRBV27
J gene: TRBJ2-7
D gene: TRBD1
CDR3 protein: CASSFETGSSYEQYF
CDR3 DNA: TGTGCCAGCAGTTTCGAGACAGGGAGCTCCTACGAGCAGTACTTC

clone size: few
V gene: TRBV9
J gene: TRBJ2-2
D gene: TRBD1
CDR3 protein: CASRETGGFDTGELFF
CDR3 DNA: TGTGCCAGCAGGGAGACAGGGGGCTTTGACACCGGGGAGCTGTTTTTT

clone size: NA
V gene: TRBV19
J gene: TRBJ2-7
D gene: NA
CDR3 protein: CASRDSTYEQYF
CDR3 DNA: TGTGCCAGTCGGGATAGTACCTACGAGCAGTACTTC

clone size: few
V gene: TRBV6-5
J gene: TRBJ1-3
D gene: NA
CDR3 protein: CASIRGLSSGNTIYF
CDR3 DNA: TGTGCCAGCATCCGAGGACTCAGCTCTGGAAACACCATATATTTT

clone size: NA
V gene: TRBV28
J gene: TRBJ2-1
D gene: NA
CDR3 protein: CASSDTSSKFF
CDR3 DNA: TGTGCCAGCAGTGATACTAGCTCTAAGTTCTTC

clone size: NA
V gene: TRBV10-3
J gene: TRBJ1-4
D gene: TRBD1
CDR3 protein: CAISDRSGQVATNEKLFF
CDR3 DNA: TGTGCCATCAGTGACCGGTCGGGACAGGTTGCAACTAATGAAAAACTGTTTTTT

clone size: NA
V gene: TRBV19
J gene: TRBJ1-2
D gene: TRBD1
CDR3 protein: CASTRQGPSNYGYTF
CDR3 DNA: TGTGCCAGTACTCGACAGGGACCCTCTAACTATGGCTACACCTTC

clone size: NA
V gene: TRBV7-7
J gene: TRBJ2-7
D gene: NA
CDR3 protein: CASSQTSDSYEQYF
CDR3 DNA: TGTGCTAGCAGCCAAACCTCGGACAGCTACGAGCAGTACTTC

clone size: NA
V gene: TRBV7-9
J gene: TRBJ2-7
D gene: NA
CDR3 protein: CASNINRESYEQYF
CDR3 DNA: TGTGCCAGCAATATTAACAGGGAAAGCTACGAGCAGTACTTC

clone size: NA
V gene: TRBV11-3
J gene: TRBJ2-1
D gene: TRBD1
CDR3 protein: CASSLGRDRYISNEQFF
CDR3 DNA: TGTGCCAGCAGCTTGGGTAGGGACAGGTATATATCCAATGAGCAGTTCTTC

clone size: NA
V gene: TRBV15
J gene: TRBJ1-1
D gene: NA
CDR3 protein: CATSRDRAGAGAEAFF
CDR3 DNA: TGTGCCACCAGCAGAGATCGGGCAGGGGCAGGGGCTGAAGCTTTCTTT

clone size: NA
V gene: TRBV27
J gene: TRBJ2-7
D gene: TRBD1
CDR3 protein: CASRYPRTGGGYEQYF
CDR3 DNA: TGTGCCAGCAGATACCCAAGGACAGGGGGCGGGTACGAGCAGTACTTC

clone size: NA
V gene: TRBV5-6
J gene: TRBJ2-1
D gene: NA
CDR3 protein: CASSLGAISYSYNEQFF
CDR3 DNA: TGTGCCAGCAGCTTGGGGGCTATATCATATTCCTACAATGAGCAGTTCTTC

clone size: NA
V gene: TRBV10-2
J gene: TRBJ1-5
D gene: NA
CDR3 protein: CASSDQPTGMGQPQHF
CDR3 DNA: TGCGCCAGCAGTGATCAGCCAACAGGGATGGGCCAGCCCCAGCATTTT

clone size: NA
V gene: TRBV6-5
J gene: TRBJ2-7
D gene: NA
CDR3 protein: CASSSQFYEQYF
CDR3 DNA: TGTGCCAGCAGTTCCCAGTTCTACGAGCAGTACTTC

clone size: NA
V gene: TRBV19
J gene: TRBJ2-2
D gene: TRBD1
CDR3 protein: CASRAGTGLTGELFF
CDR3 DNA: TGTGCCAGTAGAGCCGGGACAGGGCTCACCGGGGAGCTGTTTTTT